These 14 T cell receptor beta chains came from one sample sequenced in a study of CD8 T cells in ankylosing spondylitis. TCRdb re-analysed the 5' RACE reads in MiXCR, keeping a single row per CDR3 protein. The sample includes 150,000 or so distinct CDR3 sequences, 18% of them seen just once. What was sequenced was blood, either unsorted or a sorted T cell fraction (not recorded which). The receptors stem from a male donor with ankylosing spondylitis or in good health (not recorded which).

This chain uses TRBV2 with TRBJ1-2; D unclear. CDR1 is SNHLY, CDR2 FYNNEI, per germline. V shed 8 bases and J shed 2 bases, with 18 bases lying between them. The CDR3 is 15 amino acids. Here the CDR3 DNA reads TGTGCCAGCCGGAGAGAGGACTTAATAAACTATGGCTACACCTTC. The encoded protein is CASRREDLINYGYTF.

This clonotype was observed at least ten times. This rearrangement joins TRBV20-1 to TRBJ2-3, with TRBD2 matching 13 bases. Germline trimming cut 7 bases from V and 4 bases from J; bases unmatched to any gene: 8. Germline assignment: CDR1 DFQATT and CDR2 SNEGSKA (reference sequence). The CDR3 is made up of 15 amino acids. The CDR3 DNA reads TGCAGTGTCCTCGAACTAGCGGGAGGGCCAGATACGCAGTATTTT. This codes for CSVLELAGGPDTQYF.

The chain recombines TRBV6-5 with TRBJ2-1; D is undetermined. The CDR3 extends over 17 amino acids. V lost 4 bases and J lost 5, with 21 bases in between. The V gene's germline CDR1 is MNHEY and CDR2 SVGAGI. The CDR3 spells CASSSAGSPQINNEQFF. The CDR3, as DNA: TGTGCCAGCAGTTCAGCCGGAAGCCCCCAAATAAACAATGAGCAGTTCTTC.

This clonotype was counted ten times or more. This sequence joins TRBV5-1 and TRBJ2-2; the D is unclear. V was cut by 5 bases and J by 7 bases, with 9 bases left in between. CDR3 length: 12 residues. Germline V gives CDR1 SGHRS, CDR2 YFSETQ. This CDR3 is CASSGNGGELFF. The CDR3 nucleotides are TGCGCCAGCAGTGGGAACGGCGGGGAGCTGTTTTTT. The full variable domain, with the rest looked up from reference TRBV5-1 and TRBJ2-2, is KAGVTQTPRYLIKTRGQQVTLSCSPISGHRSVSWYQQTPGQGLQFLFEYFSETQRNKGNFPGRFSGRQFSNSRSEMNVSTLELGDSALYLCASSGNGGELFFGEGSRLTVL.

The V gene is TRBV3-1, the J gene TRBJ2-3; D is unclear. The CDR3 has 12 amino acids. The germline CDR1 and CDR2 sequences are LGHDT and YNNKEL (reference sequence). Trimming took 3 bases from V and 6 from J, leaving 7 bases between them. The CDR3 here is CASSHRADTQYF. The DNA for the CDR3 is TGTGCCAGCAGCCATCGGGCGGATACGCAGTATTTT.

The rearrangement uses TRBV14 and TRBJ2-1; 13 bases map to TRBD2. From germline, CDR1 is SGHDN and CDR2 FVKESK. V was pared by 6 bases and J by 0 bases, with 5 bases of the junction left unmatched. There are 17 residues in the CDR3. The CDR3 sequence is CASSGTSGVSSYNEQFF. CDR3 DNA: TGTGCCAGCAGTGGGACTAGCGGGGTTAGCTCCTACAATGAGCAGTTCTTC.

This clonotype was picked up many times. V is TRBV20-1 and J is TRBJ1-1; D remains ambiguous. The CDR3 is 11 residues long. Germline assignment: CDR1 DFQATT and CDR2 SNEGSKA (reference sequence). V was cut by 4 bases and J by 10 bases, with 13 bases left in between. CDR3 protein: CSATSSRPAFF. Written as DNA, the CDR3 is TGCAGTGCTACTTCATCACGGCCAGCTTTCTTT.

The rearrangement uses TRBV6-1 and TRBJ2-2; D remains unclear. CDR3 length equals 13 residues. CDR1 and CDR2 (germline): MNHNS, SASEGT. V dropped 0 bases and J dropped 6 bases, with 5 bases sitting between them. CDR3 loop: CASSEAPSGELFF. In DNA form, the CDR3 reads TGTGCCAGCAGTGAAGCCCCGTCCGGGGAGCTGTTTTTT.

The CDR3 is CASSGGSGLENEQFF. Here the CDR3 DNA reads TGTGCCAGCAGCGGGGGTTCGGGCCTTGAGAATGAGCAGTTCTTC. The chain combines TRBV7-6 with TRBJ2-1; either TRBD1 or TRBD2 may supply D (5 bases each). CDR1 is SGHVS and CDR2 is FNYEAQ in the germline V gene. The CDR3 contains 15 residues. The V end lost 5 bases, the J end lost 7 bases, and 18 bases lay between the germline ends.

V is TRBV2 and J is TRBJ2-3; 8 bases match TRBD2. The V gene end was trimmed by 5 bases and the J gene end by 3 bases; junction bases not matched to a gene: 4. The CDR3 consists of 14 residues. Germline V gene sequence: CDR1 SNHLY, CDR2 FYNNEI. CDR3: CASSSGSLTDTQYF. The CDR3 DNA follows: TGTGCCAGCAGTAGCGGGAGTTTGACAGATACGCAGTATTTT.

At least ten counts were recorded for this clonotype. The rearrangement links TRBV5-1 to TRBJ2-2; D may be TRBD2 (6 bases). Trimming pared 1 base from V and 3 bases from J, leaving 10 bases between. CDR3 length: 15 residues. CDR1 is SGHRS, CDR2 YFSETQ, per germline. CDR3 protein: CASSLPGAYTGELFF. The CDR3 nucleotides are TGCGCCAGCAGCTTGCCGGGAGCGTACACCGGGGAGCTGTTTTTT.

This clonotype was detected ten times or more. The CDR3 is CASSYTITRAQYF. DNA for the CDR3: TGTGCCAGCAGTTACACTATAACCCGTGCCCAGTACTTC. This chain connects TRBV6-5 to TRBJ2-5; no firm D call. The CDR3 extends over 13 amino acids. V was pared by 2 bases and J by 9 bases, with 13 bases between. Germline CDR1 is MNHEY and CDR2 is SVGAGI.

The V call is TRBV18, the J call TRBJ1-1; possibly TRBD1 for D (5 bases). From germline, CDR1 is KGHSH and CDR2 LQKENI. Trimming took 5 bases from V and 4 from J, leaving 14 bases between them. The CDR3 has 14 residues. The CDR3 reads CASSAQGGGTEAFF. In DNA, the CDR3 is TGTGCCAGCTCAGCCCAGGGAGGAGGCACTGAAGCTTTCTTT.

This clonotype was observed at least ten times. The chain joins TRBV28 to TRBJ2-1; TRBD1 agrees at 7 bases. Germline CDR1 MDHEN, CDR2 SYDVKM. The CDR3 sequence is 13 residues long. The junction had 2 bases not matched to a gene; V was cut back by 8 bases and J by 1 base. CDR3 protein: CASLTGSYNEQFF. CDR3 nucleotide sequence: TGTGCCAGCCTGACAGGGTCCTACAATGAGCAGTTCTTC. Filled out from reference TRBV28 and TRBJ2-1, the complete variable domain reads DVKVTQSSRYLVKRTGEKVFLECVQDMDHENMFWYRQDPGLGLRLIYFSYDVKMKEKGDIPEGYSVSREKKERFSLILESASTNQTSMYLCASLTGSYNEQFFGPGTRLTVL.